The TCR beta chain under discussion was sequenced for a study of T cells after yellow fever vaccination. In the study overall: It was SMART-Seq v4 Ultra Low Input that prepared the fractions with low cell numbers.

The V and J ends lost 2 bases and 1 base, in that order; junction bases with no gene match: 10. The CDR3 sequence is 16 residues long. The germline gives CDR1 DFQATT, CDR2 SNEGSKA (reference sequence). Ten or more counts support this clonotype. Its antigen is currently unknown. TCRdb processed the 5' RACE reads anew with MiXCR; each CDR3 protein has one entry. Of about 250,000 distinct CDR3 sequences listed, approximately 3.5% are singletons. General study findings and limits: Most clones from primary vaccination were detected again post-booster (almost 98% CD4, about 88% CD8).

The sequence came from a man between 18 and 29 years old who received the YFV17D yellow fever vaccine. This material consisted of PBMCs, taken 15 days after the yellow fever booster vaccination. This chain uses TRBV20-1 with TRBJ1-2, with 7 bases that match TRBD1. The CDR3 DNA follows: TGCAGTGCTAGACACACCCCCGGGACAGTTAACTATGGCTACACCTTC. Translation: CSARHTPGTVNYGYTF.